This entry concerns a single T cell receptor beta chain. Its antigen is currently unknown. The authors made TCR beta libraries by quantitative 5'-RACE with molecular barcodes. TCRdb processed the 5' RACE reads anew with MiXCR; each CDR3 protein has one entry. The table shows roughly 100,000 distinct CDR3 sequences, with about 8.3% occurring only once. The sample comes from a study of CD8 T cells in ankylosing spondylitis. Notes on the study in general: Made up of 7 to 9 highly homologous variants, a TCR beta motif appeared characteristic of ankylosing spondylitis blood. Reports of some motif variants in reactive arthritis synovial fluid and blood predate this one.

This sequence was found in a male donor with ankylosing spondylitis or in good health (not recorded which). Specimen: blood, either unsorted or a sorted T cell fraction (not recorded which).

CDR3: CASSRTGQETQYF. CDR3 in DNA: TGTGCCAGCAGTCGGACAGGCCAGGAGACCCAGTACTTC. The rearrangement links TRBV7-2 to TRBJ2-5, with TRBD1 matching 7 bases. After removal of 6 bases from V and 5 bases from J, the junction contained 6 bases not matched to a gene. CDR3 length: 13 amino acids. The V gene's germline CDR1 is SGHTA and CDR2 FQGNSA.